Presented here are 29 T cell receptor beta chains from one specimen sequenced in a study of cytomegalovirus exposure and HLA in healthy donors. The PCR made use of 60 Vbeta and 13 Jbeta primers. Assay: immunoSEQ multiplex PCR; the TCRdb copy retains only in-frame clones and omits some. The sample spans fewer than 100,000 clones; the ten largest clones claim about 3.8%. The sample taken for sequencing was PBMCs. Receptors originate from a man in his late teens or twenties in good health and CMV-seropositive.

The V and J genes are TRBV25-1 and TRBJ1-1; 8 nucleotides match TRBD1. Germline CDR1 and CDR2: MGHDK and SYGVNS. V lost 7 bases and J lost 3; bases outside the gene matches: 7. The CDR3 has 14 amino acids. CDR3 DNA sequence: TGTGCCAGCACGCGACAGGGGACCTACACTGAAGCTTTCTTT. It specifies CASTRQGTYTEAFF.

This chain uses TRBV28 with TRBJ1-6, with D tentatively TRBD1 (5 bases). In germline, CDR1 is MDHEN, CDR2 SYDVKM. This CDR3 contains 14 residues. The V and J ends lost 3 bases and 10 bases respectively, with 13 bases between them. In DNA form, the CDR3 reads TGTGCCAGCAGTTTCACAGGCATGAGGTCACCCCTCCACTTT. Protein product: CASSFTGMRSPLHF.

The chain employs TRBV6-1 and TRBJ2-2; D may be TRBD1 (6 bases). CDR3 size: 12 residues. Germline CDR1 reads MNHNS; CDR2 reads SASEGT. Trimming left V 6 bases short and J 6 bases short, with 8 bases between. The CDR3 nucleotides read TGTGCCAGCAGGACAGGATCCGGGGAGCTGTTTTTT. This gives the protein CASRTGSGELFF.

V and J are TRBV27 and TRBJ1-1; 7 bases match TRBD1. The V and J ends lost 0 bases and 2 bases, in that order; junction bases with no gene match: 18. Germline CDR1 MNHEY, CDR2 SMNVEV (reference sequence). The CDR3 has 20 residues. The CDR3 protein is CASSLSTKGTVLRGNTEAFF. CDR3 sequence (DNA): TGTGCCAGCAGTTTATCCACGAAGGGGACAGTTCTACGAGGAAACACTGAAGCTTTCTTT.

The V call is TRBV6-5, the J call TRBJ1-4; D remains ambiguous. V gave up 0 bases and J gave up 5 bases, with 10 bases separating them. The CDR3 is made up of 15 amino acids. The germline gives CDR1 MNHEY, CDR2 SVGAGI. The CDR3 DNA is TGTGCCAGCAGTTACTCGAGGGTGATCAATGAAAAACTGTTTTTT. This sequence encodes CASSYSRVINEKLFF.

The chain joins TRBV10-3 to TRBJ2-7, with D tentatively TRBD1 (5 bases). The CDR3 loop spans 13 amino acids. Between the trimmed V and J ends, which lost 4 bases and 0 bases, there was a span of 7 bases. From germline, CDR1 is ENHRY and CDR2 SYGVKD. CDR3 DNA: TGTGCCATCAGTGCTGACAGCTCCTACGAGCAGTACTTC. Translating it yields CAISADSSYEQYF.

The rearrangement links TRBV2 to TRBJ1-2; tentatively, D is TRBD1 (6 bases). The CDR3 loop spans 13 amino acids. The V end lost 5 bases, the J end lost 8 bases, and 15 bases lay between the germline ends. Germline lookup yields CDR1 SNHLY and CDR2 FYNNEI. For the CDR3, the DNA is TGTGCCAGCAGTATCACAGGGCCTTGGGGCTACACCTTC. This sequence encodes CASSITGPWGYTF.

The J gene is TRBJ2-7, the V gene TRBV27; possible D gene TRBD1, 5 bases. Trimming left V 5 bases short and J 2 bases short, with 16 bases between. This CDR3 spans 15 amino acids. Per the germline V gene, CDR1 is MNHEY and CDR2 is SMNVEV (reference sequence). CDR3 protein: CASSLNRQLPYEQYF. In DNA, the CDR3 is TGTGCCAGCAGTCTCAATCGACAGTTACCCTACGAGCAGTACTTC.

On this clone: In the same sample, other DNA sequences code for this CDR3. The chain uses TRBV30 and TRBJ2-7; TRBD2 is a possible D gene (5 bases). V lost 7 bases and J lost 7, with 17 bases in between. This CDR3 is built from 12 residues. CDR1 and CDR2 (germline): GTSNPN, SVGIG (reference sequence). The CDR3 here is CASRTRVWEQYF. Here the CDR3 DNA reads TGTGCCTCCCGGACGAGGGTGTGGGAGCAGTACTTC.

The genes are TRBV7-9 and TRBJ2-3; the match to TRBD1 covers 7 bases. This CDR3 comprises 14 residues. The germline gives CDR1 SEHNR, CDR2 FQNEAQ (reference sequence). V shed 6 bases, J shed 2 bases, and the junction held 5 bases outside the gene matches. The CDR3 DNA is TGTGCCAGCAGACGAGGGGGCCTCACAGATACGCAGTATTTT. The encoded protein is CASRRGGLTDTQYF.

The chain joins TRBV7-8 to TRBJ1-1, with TRBD1 identical over 8 bases. This CDR3 has 15 residues. V shed 5 bases, J shed 7 bases, and the junction held 12 bases outside the gene matches. The V gene's germline CDR1 is SGHVS and CDR2 FQNEAQ. In DNA form, the CDR3 reads TGTGCCAGCAGCCCAATCCAAGGACAGGGCAGTGAAGCTTTCTTT. Protein product: CASSPIQGQGSEAFF.

The genes are TRBV6-4 and TRBJ2-2; no clear D. Trimming took off 3 bases at V and 0 bases at J, with 11 bases between the two ends. The CDR3 has 16 residues. Germline lookup yields CDR1 MRHNA and CDR2 SNTAGT. CDR3 in DNA: TGTGCCAGCAGTGAAGGAACACAGTCGAACACCGGGGAGCTGTTTTTT. Translated: CASSEGTQSNTGELFF.

The V gene is TRBV28, the J gene TRBJ1-2; 8 positions agree with TRBD1. V trimming: 3 bases; J trimming: 4 bases; junction bases outside the gene matches: 4. The CDR3 spans 14 residues. Germline-derived CDR1 and CDR2 are MDHEN and SYDVKM. The CDR3 sequence: CASSFRTGTYGYTF. The CDR3 nucleotides read TGTGCCAGCAGTTTCAGGACAGGGACCTATGGCTACACCTTC.

The chain carries TRBV7-9 and TRBJ2-3; TRBD1 aligns across 7 bases. This CDR3 spans 16 amino acids. Trimming cost V 1 base and J 5 bases; bases outside gene matches: 9. Germline V gene data show CDR1 as SEHNR and CDR2 as FQNEAQ (reference sequence). CDR3 nucleotide sequence: TGTGCCAGCAGCTTAGTAGTTTCACAGGGGAAAGATACGCAGTATTTT. Its translation is CASSLVVSQGKDTQYF.

The chain joins TRBV27 to TRBJ1-2; the D gene is possibly TRBD1 (5 bases). V was shortened by 1 base and J by 7 bases, with 7 bases between the two germline ends. Per germline, CDR1 MNHEY and CDR2 SMNVEV (reference sequence). CDR3 length: 12 amino acids. DNA of the CDR3: TGTGCCAGCAGTTTATGGGGGGGTGGCTACACCTTC. Its translation: CASSLWGGGYTF.

The chain uses TRBV28 and TRBJ1-4; D perhaps matches TRBD1 (5 bases). Trimming shortened V by 2 bases and J by 8 bases, and 15 bases separated the two germline ends. The CDR3 contains 15 residues. Germline V gene sequence: CDR1 MDHEN, CDR2 SYDVKM. CDR3: CASSLPGQSHEKLFF. DNA for the CDR3: TGTGCCAGCAGTTTACCCGGACAAAGCCACGAAAAACTGTTTTTT.

CDR3 in DNA: TGTGCCAGCTCACCGCAGACAGGGGGCTCGGGAAACACCATATATTTT. This encodes CASSPQTGGSGNTIYF. The chain joins TRBV18 to TRBJ1-3, with 10 nucleotides matching TRBD1. Losses at the gene ends were 3 bases for V and 4 bases for J; bases not matched to a gene: 6. CDR1 is KGHSH, CDR2 LQKENI, per germline. The CDR3 runs to 16 residues. The whole variable domain, filled in from reference TRBV18 and TRBJ1-3, reads NAGVMQNPRHLVRRRGQEARLRCSPMKGHSHVYWYRQLPEEGLKFMVYLQKENIIDESGMPKERFSAEFPKEGPSILRIQQVVRGDSAAYFCASSPQTGGSGNTIYFGEGSWLTVV.

The chain is built from TRBV11-2 and TRBJ1-1; TRBD1 aligns across 7 bases. The length of the CDR3 is 15 residues. With 4 bases clipped from V and 5 bases from J, the junction kept 10 bases outside the gene matches. Germline V gene sequence: CDR1 SGHAT, CDR2 FQNNGV. CDR3 region: CASSSHRRGRTEAFF. CDR3 DNA: TGTGCCAGCAGCTCCCACCGTAGGGGGCGGACTGAAGCTTTCTTT. The whole variable domain, filled in from reference TRBV11-2 and TRBJ1-1, reads EAGVAQSPRYKIIEKRQSVAFWCNPISGHATLYWYQQILGQGPKLLIQFQNNGVVDDSQLPKDRFSAERLKGVDSTLKIQPAKLEDSAVYLCASSSHRRGRTEAFFGQGTRLTVV.

The chain couples TRBV5-1 to TRBJ2-2; D is unclear. CDR1 SGHRS and CDR2 YFSETQ come from the germline V gene. The CDR3 contains 15 residues. V was trimmed by 7 bases and J by 2 bases, leaving 15 bases between them. Written as DNA, the CDR3 is TGCGCCAGCGCTCTTGGAAGTAGCAACACCGGGGAGCTGTTTTTT. It translates to CASALGSSNTGELFF.

The rearrangement links TRBV6-1 to TRBJ1-2; D unclear. Germline CDR1 and CDR2: MNHNS and SASEGT. The CDR3 extends over 12 amino acids. The germline V and J ends were trimmed by 4 bases and 7 bases, with 10 bases remaining between them. DNA of the CDR3: TGTGCCAGCAGTGGGCGGGTTGGTGGCTACACCTTC. Translation: CASSGRVGGYTF.

The rearrangement joins TRBV6-1 to TRBJ2-1; TRBD1 matches at 8 bases. The CDR3 sequence is 15 residues long. Trimming at V came to 1 base and at J to 2 bases, leaving 1 base not matched to a gene. CDR1 and CDR2 (germline): MNHNS, SASEGT. CDR3 bases: TGTGCCAGCAGTGAAGAACAGGGGGCCTACAATGAGCAGTTCTTC. As protein: CASSEEQGAYNEQFF.

This rearrangement joins TRBV19 to TRBJ2-1, with TRBD2 matching over 12 bases. CDR3 size: 15 residues. Unmatched junction bases numbered 4, after V lost 10 bases and J lost 0 bases. Germline-derived CDR1 and CDR2 are LNHDA and SQIVND (reference sequence). CDR3 sequence (DNA): TGTGCCACCGGACTAGCGGGAAGCTCCTACAATGAGCAGTTCTTC. Protein product: CATGLAGSSYNEQFF.

The chain couples TRBV27 to TRBJ2-1; weak D call: TRBD1 (5 bases). The germline V gene has CDR1 MNHEY and CDR2 SMNVEV (reference sequence). Trimming took off 4 bases at V and 0 bases at J, with 16 bases between the two ends. The CDR3 runs 17 residues. CDR3 nucleotides: TGTGCCAGCAGTTCAGCCGTGGGGCCAAGCTCCTACAATGAGCAGTTCTTC. This codes for CASSSAVGPSSYNEQFF.

The CDR3 DNA is TGTGCCAGCTCACCTGGACAGGGAAGCCGACAAACCGACAAGCAGTACTTC. It encodes CASSPGQGSRQTDKQYF. The V gene is TRBV18, the J gene TRBJ2-7; 8 bases align to TRBD1. Unmatched junction bases numbered 18, after V lost 3 bases and J lost 8 bases. Germline values: CDR1 KGHSH, CDR2 LQKENI. CDR3 length: 17 residues.

The rearrangement uses TRBV5-1 and TRBJ2-7; 9 positions agree with TRBD2. Germline V gene sequence: CDR1 SGHRS, CDR2 YFSETQ. V shed 6 bases and J 4 bases; nucleotides not matched to a gene: 8. The CDR3 sequence is 14 residues long. This chain's CDR3 is CASKWAGGEYEQYF. The CDR3 DNA reads as TGCGCCAGCAAATGGGCGGGAGGGGAGTACGAGCAGTACTTC.

This CDR3 reads CASRHQGVVEAFF. The DNA of the CDR3 is TGTGCCAGCAGGCACCAGGGGGTAGTTGAAGCTTTCTTT. J is TRBJ1-1 and V is TRBV6-5; the match to TRBD1 covers 7 bases. V lost 6 bases and J lost 7; bases outside the gene matches: 8. This CDR3 is 13 amino acids long. Germline loops: CDR1 MNHEY, CDR2 SVGAGI.

The chain employs TRBV5-5 and TRBJ1-1; 7 bases map to TRBD1. From germline, CDR1 is SGHKS and CDR2 YYEKEE (reference sequence). This CDR3 has 13 residues. V shed 4 bases and J 8 bases; nucleotides not matched to a gene: 8. CDR3 bases: TGTGCCAGCAGCATTATGCCGGGACAGGAAGCTTTCTTT. This encodes CASSIMPGQEAFF.

This chain connects TRBV5-1 to TRBJ2-5, with 7 bases aligning to TRBD1. Per germline, CDR1 SGHRS and CDR2 YFSETQ. The V gene end was trimmed by 4 bases and the J gene end by 1 base; junction bases not matched to a gene: 10. This CDR3 spans 16 amino acids. CDR3 in DNA: TGCGCCAGCAGCGCCGACAGGGCTTCGGGCCAAGAGACCCAGTACTTC. This encodes CASSADRASGQETQYF. Combining the CDR3 with reference TRBV5-1 and TRBJ2-5 gives the whole variable domain KAGVTQTPRYLIKTRGQQVTLSCSPISGHRSVSWYQQTPGQGLQFLFEYFSETQRNKGNFPGRFSGRQFSNSRSEMNVSTLELGDSALYLCASSADRASGQETQYFGPGTRLLVL.

V is TRBV5-1 and J is TRBJ2-5; TRBD2 might be the D (5 bases). The CDR3 extends over 13 amino acids. V gave up 0 bases and J gave up 5 bases, with 8 bases separating them. Germline V lookup: CDR1 SGHRS, CDR2 YFSETQ. The CDR3 DNA reads TGCGCCAGCAGCTTGGCCGAGGGTGAGACCCAGTACTTC. Protein sequence: CASSLAEGETQYF.